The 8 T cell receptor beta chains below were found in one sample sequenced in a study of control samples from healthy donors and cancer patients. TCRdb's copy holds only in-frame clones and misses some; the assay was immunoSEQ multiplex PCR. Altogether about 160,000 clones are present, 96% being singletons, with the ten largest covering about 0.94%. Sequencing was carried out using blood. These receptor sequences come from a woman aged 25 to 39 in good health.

CDR3 region: CASSLWGGRNTGELFF. DNA of the CDR3: TGTGCCAGCAGTTTATGGGGGGGCAGAAACACCGGGGAGCTGTTTTTT. V and J are TRBV27 and TRBJ2-2, with a tentative D call TRBD2 (7 bases). Germline loops: CDR1 MNHEY, CDR2 SMNVEV (reference sequence). V lost 1 base, J lost 2 bases, and 11 bases lay in between. This CDR3 has 16 residues.

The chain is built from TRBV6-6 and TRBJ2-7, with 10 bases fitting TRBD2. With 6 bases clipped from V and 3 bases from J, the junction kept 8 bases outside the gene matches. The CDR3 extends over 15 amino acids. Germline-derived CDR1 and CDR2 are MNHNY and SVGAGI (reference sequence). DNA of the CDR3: TGTGCCAGCAGACCACCGGGACTAGCGAACTACGAGCAGTACTTC. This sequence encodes CASRPPGLANYEQYF.

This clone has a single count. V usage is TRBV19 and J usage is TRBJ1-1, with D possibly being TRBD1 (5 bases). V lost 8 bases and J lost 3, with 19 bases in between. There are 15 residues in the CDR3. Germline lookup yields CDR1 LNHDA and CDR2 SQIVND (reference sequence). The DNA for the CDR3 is TGTGCCAGTGGGCGAGGTTGGGGCCCCTACACTGAAGCTTTCTTT. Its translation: CASGRGWGPYTEAFF.

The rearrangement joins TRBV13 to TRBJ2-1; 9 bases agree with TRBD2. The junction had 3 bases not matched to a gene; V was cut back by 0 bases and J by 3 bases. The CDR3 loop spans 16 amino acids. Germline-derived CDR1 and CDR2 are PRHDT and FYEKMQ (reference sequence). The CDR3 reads CASSLGRGGRYNEQFF. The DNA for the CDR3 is TGTGCCAGCAGCTTAGGGCGGGGGGGCCGCTACAATGAGCAGTTCTTC.

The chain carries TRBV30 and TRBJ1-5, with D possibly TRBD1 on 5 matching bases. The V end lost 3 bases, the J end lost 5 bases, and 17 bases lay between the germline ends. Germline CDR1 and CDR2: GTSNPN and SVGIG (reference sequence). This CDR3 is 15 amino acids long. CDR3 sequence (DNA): TGTGCCTGGAGGCCGACCGGGGGGAGGGATCAGCCCCAGCATTTT. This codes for CAWRPTGGRDQPQHF.

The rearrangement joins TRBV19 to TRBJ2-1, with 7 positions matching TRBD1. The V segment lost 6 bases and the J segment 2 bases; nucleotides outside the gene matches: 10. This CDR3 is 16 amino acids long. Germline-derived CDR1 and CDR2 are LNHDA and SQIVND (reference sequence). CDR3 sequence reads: CASRSPPGQTYNEQFF. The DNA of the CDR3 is TGTGCCAGTAGATCCCCACCGGGACAGACCTACAATGAGCAGTTCTTC.

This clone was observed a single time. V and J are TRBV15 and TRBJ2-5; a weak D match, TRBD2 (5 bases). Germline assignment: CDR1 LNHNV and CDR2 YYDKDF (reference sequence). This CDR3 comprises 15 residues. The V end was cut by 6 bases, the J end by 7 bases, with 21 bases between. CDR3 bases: TGTGCCACCAGGCCGGGGTCCCCCGTCTTAGTGACCCAGTACTTC. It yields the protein CATRPGSPVLVTQYF.

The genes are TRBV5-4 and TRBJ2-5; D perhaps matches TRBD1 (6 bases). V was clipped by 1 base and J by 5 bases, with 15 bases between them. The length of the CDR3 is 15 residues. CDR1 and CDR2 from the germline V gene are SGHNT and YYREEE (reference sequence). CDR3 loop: CASSLPGQIEETQYF. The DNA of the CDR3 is TGTGCCAGCAGCTTGCCCGGACAGATCGAGGAGACCCAGTACTTC.